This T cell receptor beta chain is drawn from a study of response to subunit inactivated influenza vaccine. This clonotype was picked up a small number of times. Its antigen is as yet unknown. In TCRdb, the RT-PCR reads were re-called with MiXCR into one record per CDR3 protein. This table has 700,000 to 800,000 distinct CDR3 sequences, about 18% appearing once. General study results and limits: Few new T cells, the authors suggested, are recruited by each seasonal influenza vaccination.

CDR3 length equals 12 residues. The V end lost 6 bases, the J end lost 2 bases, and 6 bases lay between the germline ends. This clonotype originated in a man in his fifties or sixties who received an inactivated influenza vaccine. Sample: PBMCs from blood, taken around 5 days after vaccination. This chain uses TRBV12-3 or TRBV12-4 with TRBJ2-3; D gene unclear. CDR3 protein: CASSPHTDTQYF. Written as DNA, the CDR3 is TGTGCCAGCAGCCCACACACAGATACGCAGTATTTT.